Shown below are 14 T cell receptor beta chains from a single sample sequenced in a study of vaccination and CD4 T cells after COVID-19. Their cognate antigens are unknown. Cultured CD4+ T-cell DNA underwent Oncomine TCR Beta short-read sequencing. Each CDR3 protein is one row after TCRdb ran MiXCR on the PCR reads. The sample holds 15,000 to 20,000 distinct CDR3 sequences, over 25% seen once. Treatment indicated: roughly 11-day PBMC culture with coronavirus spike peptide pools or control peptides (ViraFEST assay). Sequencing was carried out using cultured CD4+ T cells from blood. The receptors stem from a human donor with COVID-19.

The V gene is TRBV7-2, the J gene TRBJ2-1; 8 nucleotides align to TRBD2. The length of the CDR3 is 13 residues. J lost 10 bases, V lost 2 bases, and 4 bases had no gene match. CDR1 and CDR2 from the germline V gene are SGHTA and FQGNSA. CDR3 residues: CASSLSRGGEQFF. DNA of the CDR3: TGTGCCAGCAGCTTATCTCGGGGGGGGGAGCAGTTCTTC.

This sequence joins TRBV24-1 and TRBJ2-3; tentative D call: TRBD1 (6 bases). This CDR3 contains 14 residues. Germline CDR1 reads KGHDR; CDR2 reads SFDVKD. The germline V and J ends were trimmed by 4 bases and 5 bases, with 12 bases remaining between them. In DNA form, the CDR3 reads TGTGCCACCAGTGAGTCAGGGGCGGGAGATACGCAGTATTTT. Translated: CATSESGAGDTQYF.

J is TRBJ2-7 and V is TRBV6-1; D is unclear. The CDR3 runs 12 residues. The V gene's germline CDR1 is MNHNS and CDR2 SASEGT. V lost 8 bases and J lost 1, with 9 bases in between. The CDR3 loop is CASRTMSYEQYF. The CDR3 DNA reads TGTGCCAGCCGCACTATGTCCTACGAGCAGTACTTC.

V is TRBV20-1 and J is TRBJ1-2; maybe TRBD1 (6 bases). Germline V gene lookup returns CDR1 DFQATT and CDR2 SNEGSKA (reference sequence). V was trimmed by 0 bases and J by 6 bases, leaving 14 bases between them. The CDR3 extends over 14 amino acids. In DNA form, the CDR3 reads TGCAGTGCTAGAGACCCGACAGGAAAGGATGGCTACACCTTC. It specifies CSARDPTGKDGYTF.

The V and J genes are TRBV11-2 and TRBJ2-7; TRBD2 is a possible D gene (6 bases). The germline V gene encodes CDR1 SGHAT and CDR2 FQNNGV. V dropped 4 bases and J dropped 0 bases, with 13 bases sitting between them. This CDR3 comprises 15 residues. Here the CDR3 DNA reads TGTGCCAGCAGCTGGAGTGGGGGGAGCTCCTACGAGCAGTACTTC. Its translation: CASSWSGGSSYEQYF.

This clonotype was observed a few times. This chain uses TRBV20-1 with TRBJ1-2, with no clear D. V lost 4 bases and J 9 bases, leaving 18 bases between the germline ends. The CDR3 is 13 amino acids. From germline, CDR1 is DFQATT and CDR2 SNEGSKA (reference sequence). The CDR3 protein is CSATDSVGLSYTF. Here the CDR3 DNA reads TGCAGTGCTACCGACTCAGTCGGGTTAAGCTACACCTTC.

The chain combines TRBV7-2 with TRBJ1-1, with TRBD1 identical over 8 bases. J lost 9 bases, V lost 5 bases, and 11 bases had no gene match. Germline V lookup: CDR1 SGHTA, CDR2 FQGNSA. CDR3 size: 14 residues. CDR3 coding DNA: TGTGCCAGCAGCATCGGAGGGACAGGAGGGCAAGCTTTCTTT. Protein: CASSIGGTGGQAFF. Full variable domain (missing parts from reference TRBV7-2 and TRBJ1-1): GAGVSQSPSNKVTEKGKDVELRCDPISGHTALYWYRQSLGQGLEFLIYFQGNSAPDKSGLPSDRFSAERTGGSVSTLTIQRTQQEDSAVYLCASSIGGTGGQAFFGQGTRLTVV.

The CDR3 nucleotides read TGTGCCAGCTCACCGCGGACTAGCGGGGGGACAGATACGCAGTATTTT. As protein: CASSPRTSGGTDTQYF. This chain connects TRBV18 to TRBJ2-3; 14 nucleotides match TRBD2. Germline assignment: CDR1 KGHSH and CDR2 LQKENI. The CDR3 extends over 16 amino acids. Trimming at V came to 3 bases and at J to 3 bases, leaving 2 bases not matched to a gene. Full variable domain (outside the CDR3, taken from reference TRBV18 and TRBJ2-3): NAGVMQNPRHLVRRRGQEARLRCSPMKGHSHVYWYRQLPEEGLKFMVYLQKENIIDESGMPKERFSAEFPKEGPSILRIQQVVRGDSAAYFCASSPRTSGGTDTQYFGPGTRLTVL.

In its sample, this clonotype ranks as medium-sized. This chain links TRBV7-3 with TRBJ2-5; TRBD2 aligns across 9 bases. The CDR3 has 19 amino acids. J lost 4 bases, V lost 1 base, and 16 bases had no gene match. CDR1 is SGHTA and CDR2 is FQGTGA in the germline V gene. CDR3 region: CASSLNPPGAGGRSETQYF. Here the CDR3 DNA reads TGTGCCAGCAGCTTAAATCCCCCGGGTGCGGGGGGGCGGTCAGAGACCCAGTACTTC.

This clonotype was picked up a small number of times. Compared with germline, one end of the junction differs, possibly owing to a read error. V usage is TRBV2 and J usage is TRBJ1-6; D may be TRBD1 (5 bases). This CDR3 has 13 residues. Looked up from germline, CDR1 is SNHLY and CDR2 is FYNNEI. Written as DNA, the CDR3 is TGTGCCAGCAGGGAAGAGGGGAATTCACCCCTCCACTTT. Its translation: CASREEGNSPLHF.

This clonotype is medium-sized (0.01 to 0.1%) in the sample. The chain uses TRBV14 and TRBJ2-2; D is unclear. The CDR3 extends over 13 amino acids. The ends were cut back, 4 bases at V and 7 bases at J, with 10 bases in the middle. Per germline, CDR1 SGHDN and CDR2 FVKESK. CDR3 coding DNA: TGTGCCAGCAGCCTGGCACATGGCGGGGAGCTGTTTTTT. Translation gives CASSLAHGGELFF. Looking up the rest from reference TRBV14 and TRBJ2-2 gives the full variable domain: EAGVTQFPSHSVIEKGQTVTLRCDPISGHDNLYWYRRVMGKEIKFLLHFVKESKQDESGMPNNRFLAERTGGTYSTLKVQPAELEDSGVYFCASSLAHGGELFFGEGSRLTVL.

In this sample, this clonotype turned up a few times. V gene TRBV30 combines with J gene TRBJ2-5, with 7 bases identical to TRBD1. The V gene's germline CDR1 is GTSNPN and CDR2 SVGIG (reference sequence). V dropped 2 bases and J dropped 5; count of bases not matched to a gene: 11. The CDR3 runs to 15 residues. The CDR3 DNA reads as TGTGCCTGGAGTAGGGACAGCTACAGATCGGAGACCCAGTACTTC. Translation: CAWSRDSYRSETQYF.

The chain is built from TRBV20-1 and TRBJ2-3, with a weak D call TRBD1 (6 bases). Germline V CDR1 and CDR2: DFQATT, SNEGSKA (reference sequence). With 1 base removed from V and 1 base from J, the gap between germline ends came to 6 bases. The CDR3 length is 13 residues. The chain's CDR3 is CSARGQGTDTQYF. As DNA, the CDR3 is TGCAGTGCTAGAGGACAGGGCACAGATACGCAGTATTTT.

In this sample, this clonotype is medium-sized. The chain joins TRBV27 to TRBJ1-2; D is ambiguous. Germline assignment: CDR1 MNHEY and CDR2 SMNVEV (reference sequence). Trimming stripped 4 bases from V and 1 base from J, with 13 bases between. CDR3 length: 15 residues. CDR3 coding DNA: TGTGCCAGCAGTTCTATCAGAGTGGGTAACTATGGCTACACCTTC. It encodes CASSSIRVGNYGYTF.